A single sample gave rise to the 2 T cell receptor beta chains below, sequenced in a study of T cell clonality in common variable immunodeficiency. TCRdb's copy holds only in-frame clones and misses some; the assay was immunoSEQ multiplex PCR. Sampling found some 43,000 clones, none seen once. The sequenced sample was peripheral blood mononuclear cells. These receptors were obtained from a person aged 18 to 70 in good health.

Sample share makes this clone medium-sized. The read ends 3 residues shy of where the CDR3 ends; the end is completed using the germline J gene. This chain uses TRBV5-6 with TRBJ2-1; the D gene could be TRBD1 or TRBD2 (6 bases each). Trimming pared 0 bases from V and 9 bases from J, leaving 10 bases between. The CDR3 is made up of 13 amino acids. Germline CDR1 reads SGHDT; CDR2 reads YYEEEE. The sequenced part of the CDR3 DNA is TGTGCCAGCAGCTTGGAAGGGGGAGGTGAG. Amino acid sequence: CASSLEGGGE. The CDR3 as a whole reads CASSLEGGGEQFF.

Regarding this clone: The sequence runs out 3 residues before the end of the CDR3; the remainder is reconstructed from the germline J gene. J is TRBJ2-5 and V is TRBV11-2, with 9 bases lining up with TRBD1. Germline values: CDR1 SGHAT, CDR2 FQNNGV. CDR3 length: 15 amino acids. V was pared by 5 bases and J by 4 bases, with 8 bases of the junction left unmatched. The CDR3 here is CASSHRTGAGETQYF. The sequenced part of the CDR3 DNA is TGTGCCAGCAGCCATAGGACAGGGGCCGGAGAGACC. The whole variable domain, filled in from reference TRBV11-2 and TRBJ2-5, reads EAGVAQSPRYKIIEKRQSVAFWCNPISGHATLYWYQQILGQGPKLLIQFQNNGVVDDSQLPKDRFSAERLKGVDSTLKIQPAKLEDSAVYLCASSHRTGAGETQYFGPGTRLLVL.